What follows are 25 T cell receptor beta chains derived from one specimen sequenced in a study of T-cell reconstitution after alpha-beta-depleted transplantation in children. Unique molecular identifiers were built into the TCRbeta library. TCRdb recomputed calls from the PCR reads with MiXCR, one row per CDR3 protein. The sample yields about 600,000 distinct CDR3 sequences, 23% seen once. Sequencing used PBMCs, mostly from graft donor cells, obtained 360 days after TCRalphabeta/CD19-depleted stem cell transplant. The receptors were gathered from a boy younger than two who had a stem cell transplant for acute myeloid leukemia, so the T cells may come from the graft donor.

V is TRBV12-5 and J is TRBJ2-7, with D perhaps TRBD1 or TRBD2 (5 bases each). Germline CDR1 and CDR2: LGHNT and FRNRAP. V dropped 5 bases and J dropped 3 bases, with 17 bases sitting between them. The CDR3 sequence is 15 residues long. The CDR3 coding sequence is TGTGCTAGTGGTACCGATTCGGGGCCTTACTACGAGCAGTACTTC. Translation gives CASGTDSGPYYEQYF.

J is TRBJ1-6 and V is TRBV6-1, with D uncertain. Trimming cost V 7 bases and J 0 bases, with 16 bases left between them. Germline loops: CDR1 MNHNS, CDR2 SASEGT. The CDR3 totals 17 residues. In DNA form, the CDR3 reads TGTGCCAGCACCACGCTCCCCACCAGCTCCTATAATTCACCCCTCCACTTT. Amino acids: CASTTLPTSSYNSPLHF.

The V gene is TRBV6-2 or TRBV6-3, the J gene TRBJ2-1, with D possibly being TRBD2 (5 bases). CDR3 length equals 11 residues. Germline CDR1 is MNHEY and CDR2 is SVGEGT. Trimming pared 2 bases from V and 9 bases from J, leaving 5 bases between. The DNA of the CDR3 is TGTGCCAGCAGTTACGAGGGTGAGCAGTTCTTC. Encoded protein: CASSYEGEQFF.

V usage is TRBV6-1 and J usage is TRBJ1-2, with TRBD1 as a possible D gene (5 bases). Between the trimmed V and J ends, which lost 4 bases and 5 bases, there was a span of 17 bases. This CDR3 is 15 amino acids long. Germline lookup yields CDR1 MNHNS and CDR2 SASEGT. CDR3 nucleotide sequence: TGTGCCAGCAGTGCGCAGGTGGCGGGGCGATATGGCTACACCTTC. Translation: CASSAQVAGRYGYTF.

The chain links TRBV6-1 to TRBJ2-1; 9 bases line up with TRBD2. Per germline, CDR1 MNHNS and CDR2 SASEGT. The CDR3 extends over 17 amino acids. V shed 4 bases, J shed 15 bases, and the junction held 22 bases outside the gene matches. The CDR3 spells CASSVQFLGLAGSGGFF. The CDR3 DNA reads as TGTGCCAGCAGTGTCCAATTTCTGGGGCTAGCGGGGTCCGGAGGGTTCTTC.

This clonotype was picked up a small number of times. The chain uses TRBV12-3 or TRBV12-4 and TRBJ2-7; D gene ambiguous. This CDR3 contains 12 residues. V was shortened by 10 bases and J by 2 bases, with 12 bases between the two germline ends. The CDR3 DNA reads as TGTGCCACCGGCGACGGAACCTACGAGCAGTACTTC. Translating gives CATGDGTYEQYF.

The chain links TRBV9 to TRBJ1-1; D is unresolved. The CDR3 length is 13 residues. Germline-derived CDR1 and CDR2 are SGDLS and YYNGEE. Deletions cut 0 bases from V and 4 bases from J, with 7 bases between. The CDR3, as DNA: TGTGCCAGCAGCGTAGCCATGTTCACTGAAGCTTTCTTT. The encoded protein is CASSVAMFTEAFF.

This clonotype came up many times. The chain recombines TRBV10-3 with TRBJ2-2; no clear D gene. V lost 8 bases and J 3 bases, leaving 13 bases between the germline ends. CDR1 and CDR2 from the germline V gene are ENHRY and SYGVKD. The CDR3 is 14 residues long. In DNA form, the CDR3 reads TGTGCCATCGCAGCCACCCAGGACACCGGGGAGCTGTTTTTT. Amino acid sequence: CAIAATQDTGELFF.

The J gene is TRBJ2-5, the V gene TRBV7-6; 7 bases fit TRBD1. There are 14 residues in the CDR3. Trimming at V came to 5 bases and at J to 2 bases, leaving 5 bases not matched to a gene. The V gene's germline CDR1 is SGHVS and CDR2 FNYEAQ. The CDR3 reads CASSTGTVQETQYF. The CDR3 coding sequence is TGTGCCAGCAGCACGGGGACAGTGCAAGAGACCCAGTACTTC.

This chain connects TRBV7-9 to TRBJ2-1; 9 bases line up with TRBD2. The CDR3 is 14 amino acids. Germline V gene lookup returns CDR1 SEHNR and CDR2 FQNEAQ (reference sequence). The trim removed 5 bases at V and 6 bases at J, leaving 5 bases unmatched. The CDR3 DNA reads TGTGCCAGCAGCCAGGGACTAGCTGCCAATGAGCAGTTCTTC. It translates to CASSQGLAANEQFF.

The J gene is TRBJ1-2, the V gene TRBV27, with TRBD1 matching over 8 bases. Germline V CDR1 and CDR2: MNHEY, SMNVEV (reference sequence). The CDR3 is made up of 16 amino acids. V shed 8 bases, J shed 4 bases, and the junction held 15 bases outside the gene matches. The CDR3 bases are TGTGCCAGCGCTCCCTACCGGGACAGGTTGTTCTATGGCTACACCTTC. It codes for CASAPYRDRLFYGYTF.

This clonotype was seen many times. This chain's CDR3 is CASSPQGTDTQYF. In nucleotides, the CDR3 is TGTGCCAGCAGTCCGCAGGGGACAGATACGCAGTATTTT. The chain is built from TRBV12-3 or TRBV12-4 and TRBJ2-3, with a possible D match to TRBD1 (6 bases). V was pared by 5 bases and J by 3 bases, with 9 bases between. The CDR3 consists of 13 residues.

This clonotype has only a few counts. The V and J genes are TRBV9 and TRBJ2-5; 9 bases agree with TRBD2. The CDR3 runs to 15 residues. V lost 1 base to trimming and J lost 4 bases; unmatched junction nucleotides: 5. The germline CDR1 and CDR2 sequences are SGDLS and YYNGEE. The CDR3 bases are TGTGCCAGCAGCGTAATGGCAGCGGGAGGAGAGACCCAGTACTTC. Protein: CASSVMAAGGETQYF.

In DNA, the CDR3 is TGTGCCAGCAGCTCGGACAGGGGCCGGGAAGCTTTCTTT. It is translated as CASSSDRGREAFF. The chain couples TRBV7-6 to TRBJ1-1; 9 positions agree with TRBD1. Unmatched junction bases numbered 5, after V lost 4 bases and J lost 8 bases. The CDR3 has 13 amino acids. Germline V CDR1 and CDR2: SGHVS, FNYEAQ.

Of note for this clonotype: This may be a read error, as it is one base from a much larger clone. The rearrangement uses TRBV6-5 and TRBJ2-7; D is perhaps TRBD2 (5 bases). CDR1 and CDR2 (germline): MNHEY, SVGAGI. The CDR3 loop spans 12 amino acids. Trimming took 2 bases from V and 4 from J, leaving 6 bases between them. CDR3 sequence (DNA): TGTGCCAGCAGTTACCCGGGGTACGAGCAGTACTTC. Its translation is CASSYPGYEQYF.

There are a few counts of this clonotype. This chain connects TRBV6-5 to TRBJ1-4, with a possible D match to TRBD1 (5 bases). Germline loops: CDR1 MNHEY, CDR2 SVGAGI. The CDR3 consists of 15 residues. V lost 0 bases and J 3 bases, leaving 8 bases between the germline ends. CDR3 sequence (DNA): TGTGCCAGCAGTTACTCGGGGGGGGCTAATGAAAAACTGTTTTTT. Residues: CASSYSGGANEKLFF.

The chain is built from TRBV18 and TRBJ2-7, with 8 bases fitting TRBD1. The CDR3 length is 14 residues. Germline-derived CDR1 and CDR2 are KGHSH and LQKENI. Germline trimming cut 3 bases from V and 4 bases from J; bases unmatched to any gene: 5. The CDR3 nucleotides are TGTGCCAGCTCACCCTCGGGACAGGTATACGAGCAGTACGTC. It codes for CASSPSGQVYEQYV.

The chain uses TRBV20-1 and TRBJ2-1; maybe TRBD1 (6 bases). Germline CDR1 reads DFQATT; CDR2 reads SNEGSKA (reference sequence). The V and J ends lost 6 bases and 0 bases respectively, with 15 bases between them. The CDR3 spans 15 residues. CDR3 region: CSASGTLSSYNEQFF. CDR3 DNA sequence: TGCAGTGCCTCAGGGACATTGAGCTCCTACAATGAGCAGTTCTTC.

This clonotype was counted between two and nine times. CDR3 protein: CASSYSAANYGYTF. The CDR3 nucleotides are TGTGCCAGCAGTTACTCGGCAGCGAACTATGGCTACACCTTC. The J gene is TRBJ1-2, the V gene TRBV6-5; no clear D gene. Germline CDR1 reads MNHEY; CDR2 reads SVGAGI. CDR3 size: 14 residues. V was shortened by 0 bases and J by 2 bases, with 7 bases between the two germline ends.

This sequence joins TRBV20-1 and TRBJ2-5; D not certain. Germline V gives CDR1 DFQATT, CDR2 SNEGSKA (reference sequence). This CDR3 is built from 13 residues. The V end was cut by 0 bases, the J end by 1 base, with 6 bases between. CDR3 in amino acids: CSARDPSQETQYF. For the CDR3, the DNA is TGCAGTGCTAGAGATCCTTCCCAAGAGACCCAGTACTTC.

This clonotype was observed a few times. CDR3 bases: TGTGCCAGCAGCGCTGGCGTCGAGCAGTACTTC. Residues: CASSAGVEQYF. The chain joins TRBV9 to TRBJ2-7, with D uncertain. This CDR3 is 11 amino acids long. The V gene's germline CDR1 is SGDLS and CDR2 YYNGEE. V lost 3 bases, J lost 6 bases, and 7 bases lay in between.

This clonotype has only a few counts. V usage is TRBV6-5 and J usage is TRBJ2-5; maybe TRBD2 (6 bases). Deletions cut 2 bases from V and 2 bases from J, with 12 bases between. The germline V gene has CDR1 MNHEY and CDR2 SVGAGI. CDR3 size: 15 residues. The CDR3 loop is CASSYGAGPQETQYF. CDR3 DNA sequence: TGTGCCAGCAGTTACGGCGCGGGGCCACAAGAGACCCAGTACTTC.

Only a few counts were recorded for this clonotype. V usage is TRBV12-3 or TRBV12-4 and J usage is TRBJ1-2, with a tentative D call TRBD1 (5 bases). The CDR3 covers 16 residues. With 0 bases removed from V and 4 bases from J, the gap between germline ends came to 15 bases. The CDR3 sequence is CASSLAGQGRGYGYTF. The DNA of the CDR3 is TGTGCCAGCAGTTTAGCGGGGCAGGGAAGGGGCTATGGCTACACCTTC.

The chain carries TRBV14 and TRBJ2-5; possible D gene TRBD2, 7 bases. Trimming shortened V by 1 base and J by 4 bases, and 22 bases separated the two germline ends. This CDR3 spans 18 amino acids. Germline V gene sequence: CDR1 SGHDN, CDR2 FVKESK. The CDR3 nucleotides read TGTGCCAGCAGCCAAGTCTCGGCGGGGGCCTCGGTCGGAGAGACCCAGTACTTC. Translated: CASSQVSAGASVGETQYF.

The chain links TRBV7-2 to TRBJ2-4, with D possibly TRBD2 on 6 matching bases. This CDR3 spans 15 amino acids. V gave up 7 bases and J gave up 5 bases, with 18 bases separating them. CDR1 is SGHTA, CDR2 FQGNSA, per germline. The CDR3 DNA sequence: TGTGCCAGCATTCCACCCGGGGGTTTGGAAAACATTCAGTACTTC. The encoded protein is CASIPPGGLENIQYF.